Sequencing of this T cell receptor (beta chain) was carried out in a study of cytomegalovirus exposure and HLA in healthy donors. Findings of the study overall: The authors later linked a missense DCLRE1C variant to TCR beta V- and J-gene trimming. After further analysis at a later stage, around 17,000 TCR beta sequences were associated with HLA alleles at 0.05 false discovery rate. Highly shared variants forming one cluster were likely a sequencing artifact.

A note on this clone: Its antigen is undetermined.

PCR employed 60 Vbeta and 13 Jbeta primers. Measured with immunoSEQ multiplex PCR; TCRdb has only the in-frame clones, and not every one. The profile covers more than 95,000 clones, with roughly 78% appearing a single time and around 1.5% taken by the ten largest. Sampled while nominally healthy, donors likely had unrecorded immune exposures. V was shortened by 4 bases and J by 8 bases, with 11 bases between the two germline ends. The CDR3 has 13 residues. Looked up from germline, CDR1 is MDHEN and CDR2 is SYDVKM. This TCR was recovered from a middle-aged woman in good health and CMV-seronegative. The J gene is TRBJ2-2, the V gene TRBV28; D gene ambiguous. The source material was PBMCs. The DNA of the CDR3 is TGTGCCAGCAGTTCTATTCTGAGAGGGGAGCTGTTTTTT. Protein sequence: CASSSILRGELFF.